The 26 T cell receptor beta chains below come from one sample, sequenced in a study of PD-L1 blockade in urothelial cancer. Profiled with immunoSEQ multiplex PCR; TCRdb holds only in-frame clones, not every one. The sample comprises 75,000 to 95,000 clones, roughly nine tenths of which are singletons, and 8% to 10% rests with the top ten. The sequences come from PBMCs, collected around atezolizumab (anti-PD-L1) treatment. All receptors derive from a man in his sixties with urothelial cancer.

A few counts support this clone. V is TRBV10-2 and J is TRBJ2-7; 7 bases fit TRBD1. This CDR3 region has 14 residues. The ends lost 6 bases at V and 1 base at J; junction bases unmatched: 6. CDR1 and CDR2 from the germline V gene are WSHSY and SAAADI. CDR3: CASRTTGSSYEQYF. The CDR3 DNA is TGCGCCAGCAGGACGACAGGGTCATCCTACGAGCAGTACTTC.

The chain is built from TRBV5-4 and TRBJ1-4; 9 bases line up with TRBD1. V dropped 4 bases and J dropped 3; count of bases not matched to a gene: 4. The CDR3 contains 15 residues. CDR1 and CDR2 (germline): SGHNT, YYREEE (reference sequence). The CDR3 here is CASSRGQGSNEKLFF. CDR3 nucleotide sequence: TGTGCCAGCAGCAGGGGACAGGGATCTAATGAAAAACTGTTTTTT.

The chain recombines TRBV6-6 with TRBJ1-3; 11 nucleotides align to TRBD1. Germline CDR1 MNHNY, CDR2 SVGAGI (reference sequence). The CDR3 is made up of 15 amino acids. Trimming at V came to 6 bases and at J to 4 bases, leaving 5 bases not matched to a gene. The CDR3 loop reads CASSPGTGGGNTIYF. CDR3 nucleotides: TGTGCCAGCAGCCCAGGGACAGGGGGGGGAAACACCATATATTTT.

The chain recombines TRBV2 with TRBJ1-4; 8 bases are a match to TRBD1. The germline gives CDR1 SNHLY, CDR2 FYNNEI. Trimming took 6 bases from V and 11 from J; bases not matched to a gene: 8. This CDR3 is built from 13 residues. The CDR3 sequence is CASRRTGFRKLFF. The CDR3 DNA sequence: TGTGCCAGCAGAAGGACAGGGTTCAGGAAACTGTTTTTT.

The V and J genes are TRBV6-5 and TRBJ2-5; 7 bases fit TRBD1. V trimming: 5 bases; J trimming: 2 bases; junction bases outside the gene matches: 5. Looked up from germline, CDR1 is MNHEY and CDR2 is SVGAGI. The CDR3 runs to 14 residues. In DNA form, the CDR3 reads TGTGCCAGCAGTGTCCGGGACAGACAAGAGACCCAGTACTTC. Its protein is CASSVRDRQETQYF.

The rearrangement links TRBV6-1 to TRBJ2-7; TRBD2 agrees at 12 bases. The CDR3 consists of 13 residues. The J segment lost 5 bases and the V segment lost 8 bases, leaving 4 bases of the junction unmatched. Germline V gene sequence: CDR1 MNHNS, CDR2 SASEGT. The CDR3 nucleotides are TGTGCCAGCTGCCGACTAGCGGGGGACGAGCAGTACTTC. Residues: CASCRLAGDEQYF.

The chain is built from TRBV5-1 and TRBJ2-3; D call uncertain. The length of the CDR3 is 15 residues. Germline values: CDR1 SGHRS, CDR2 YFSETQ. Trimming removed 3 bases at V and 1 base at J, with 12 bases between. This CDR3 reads CASSSRVSGTDTQYF. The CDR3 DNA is TGCGCCAGCAGCTCCCGGGTCTCCGGCACAGATACGCAGTATTTT.

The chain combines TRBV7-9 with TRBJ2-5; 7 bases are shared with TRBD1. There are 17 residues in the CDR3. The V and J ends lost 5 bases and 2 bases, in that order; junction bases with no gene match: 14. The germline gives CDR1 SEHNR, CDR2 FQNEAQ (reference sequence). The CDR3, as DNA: TGTGCCAGCAGCCTAACCACGACCTGGGACAGACAAGAGACCCAGTACTTC. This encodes CASSLTTTWDRQETQYF.

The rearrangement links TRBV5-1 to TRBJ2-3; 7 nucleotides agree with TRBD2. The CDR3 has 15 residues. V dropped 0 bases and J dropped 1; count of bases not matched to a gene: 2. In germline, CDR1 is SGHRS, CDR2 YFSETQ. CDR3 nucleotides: TGCGCCAGCAGCTTGGTTAGCGGGCGCACAGATACGCAGTATTTT. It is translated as CASSLVSGRTDTQYF.

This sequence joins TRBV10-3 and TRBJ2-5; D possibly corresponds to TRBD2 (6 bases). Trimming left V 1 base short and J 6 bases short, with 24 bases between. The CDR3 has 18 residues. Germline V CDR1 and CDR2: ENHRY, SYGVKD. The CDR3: CAISEYMEGPTTNQTQYF. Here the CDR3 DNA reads TGTGCCATCAGTGAGTATATGGAGGGACCCACAACGAATCAGACCCAGTACTTC.

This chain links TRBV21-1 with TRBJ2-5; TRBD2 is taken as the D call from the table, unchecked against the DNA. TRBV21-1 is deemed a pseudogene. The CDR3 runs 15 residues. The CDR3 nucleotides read TGTGCCAGCAGCAAGCGGAGGGGGGGCTGGGAGACCCAGTACTTC. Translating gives CASSKRRGGWETQYF.

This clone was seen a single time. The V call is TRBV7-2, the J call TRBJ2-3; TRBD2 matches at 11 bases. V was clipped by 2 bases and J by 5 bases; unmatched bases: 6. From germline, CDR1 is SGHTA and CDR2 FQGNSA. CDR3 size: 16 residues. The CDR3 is CASSLNPGTSGDTQYF. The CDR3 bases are TGTGCCAGCAGCTTAAACCCGGGGACTAGCGGAGATACGCAGTATTTT.

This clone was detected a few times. The CDR3 loop is CASKREGDSGNTIYF. The CDR3 nucleotides are TGTGCCAGTAAAAGGGAGGGGGATTCTGGAAACACCATATATTTT. The chain links TRBV19 to TRBJ1-3; D is possibly TRBD1 (6 bases). The germline CDR1 and CDR2 sequences are LNHDA and SQIVND (reference sequence). The CDR3 totals 15 residues. Trimming removed 7 bases from V and 1 base from J, with 14 bases in between.

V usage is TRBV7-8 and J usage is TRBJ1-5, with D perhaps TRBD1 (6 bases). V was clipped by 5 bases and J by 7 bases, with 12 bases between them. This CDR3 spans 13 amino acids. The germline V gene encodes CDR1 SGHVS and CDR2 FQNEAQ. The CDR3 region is CASSDITGQPQHF. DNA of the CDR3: TGTGCCAGCAGCGATATCACAGGGCAGCCCCAGCATTTT.

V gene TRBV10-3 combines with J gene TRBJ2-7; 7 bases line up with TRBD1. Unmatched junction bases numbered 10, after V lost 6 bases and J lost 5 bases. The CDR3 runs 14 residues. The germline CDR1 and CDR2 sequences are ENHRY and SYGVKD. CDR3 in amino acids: CAISSTGSYHEQYF. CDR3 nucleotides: TGTGCCATCAGCTCGACAGGGAGTTACCACGAGCAGTACTTC.

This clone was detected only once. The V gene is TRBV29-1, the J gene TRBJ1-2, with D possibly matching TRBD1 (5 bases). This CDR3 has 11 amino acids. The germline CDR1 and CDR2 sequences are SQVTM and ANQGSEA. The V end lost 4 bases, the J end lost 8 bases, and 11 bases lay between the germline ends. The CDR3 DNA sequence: TGCAGCGTTGTCCAGGGTGTAGGCTACACCTTC. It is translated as CSVVQGVGYTF.

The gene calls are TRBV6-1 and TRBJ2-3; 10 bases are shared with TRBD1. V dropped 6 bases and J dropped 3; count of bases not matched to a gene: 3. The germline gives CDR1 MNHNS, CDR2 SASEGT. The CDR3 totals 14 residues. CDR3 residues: CASREGQGTDTQYF. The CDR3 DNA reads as TGTGCCAGCAGGGAGGGACAGGGGACAGATACGCAGTATTTT.

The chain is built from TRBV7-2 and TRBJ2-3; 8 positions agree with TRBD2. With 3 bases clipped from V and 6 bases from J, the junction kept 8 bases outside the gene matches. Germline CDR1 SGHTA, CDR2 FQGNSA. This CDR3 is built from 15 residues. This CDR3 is CASSLASTSADTQYF. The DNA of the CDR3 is TGTGCCAGCAGCTTGGCTTCGACTAGCGCGGATACGCAGTATTTT. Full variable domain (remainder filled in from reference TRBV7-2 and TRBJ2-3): GAGVSQSPSNKVTEKGKDVELRCDPISGHTALYWYRQSLGQGLEFLIYFQGNSAPDKSGLPSDRFSAERTGGSVSTLTIQRTQQEDSAVYLCASSLASTSADTQYFGPGTRLTVL.

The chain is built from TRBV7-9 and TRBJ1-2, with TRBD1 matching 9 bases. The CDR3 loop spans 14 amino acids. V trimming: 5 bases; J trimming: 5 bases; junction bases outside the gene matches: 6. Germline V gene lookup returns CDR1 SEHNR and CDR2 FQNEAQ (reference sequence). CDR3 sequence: CASSLGGQGYGYTF. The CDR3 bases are TGTGCCAGCAGCCTTGGAGGACAGGGGTATGGCTACACCTTC. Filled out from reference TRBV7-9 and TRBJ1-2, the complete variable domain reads DTGVSQNPRHKITKRGQNVTFRCDPISEHNRLYWYRQTLGQGPEFLTYFQNEAQLEKSRLLSDRFSAERPKGSFSTLEIQRTEQGDSAMYLCASSLGGQGYGYTFGSGTRLTVV.

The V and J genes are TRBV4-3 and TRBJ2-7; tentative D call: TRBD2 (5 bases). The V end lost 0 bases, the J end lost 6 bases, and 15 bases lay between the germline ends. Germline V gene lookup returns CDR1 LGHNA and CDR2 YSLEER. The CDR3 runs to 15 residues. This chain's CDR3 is CASSQDSFAGVEQYF. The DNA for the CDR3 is TGCGCCAGCAGCCAAGATTCATTTGCCGGGGTCGAGCAGTACTTC.

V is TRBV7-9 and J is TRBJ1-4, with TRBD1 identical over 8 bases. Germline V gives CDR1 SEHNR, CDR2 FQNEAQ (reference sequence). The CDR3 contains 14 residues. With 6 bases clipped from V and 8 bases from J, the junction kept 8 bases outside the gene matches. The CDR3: CASRSDRVGEKLFF. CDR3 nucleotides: TGTGCCAGCAGATCGGACAGGGTCGGGGAAAAACTGTTTTTT.

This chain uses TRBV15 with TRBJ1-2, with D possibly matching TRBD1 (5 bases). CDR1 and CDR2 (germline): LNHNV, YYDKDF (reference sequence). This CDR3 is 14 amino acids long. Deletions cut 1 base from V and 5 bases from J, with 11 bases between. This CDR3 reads CATSRVGGVYGYTF. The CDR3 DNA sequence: TGTGCCACCAGCAGAGTTGGAGGGGTTTATGGCTACACCTTC. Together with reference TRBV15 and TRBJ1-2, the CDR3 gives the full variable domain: DAMVIQNPRYQVTQFGKPVTLSCSQTLNHNVMYWYQQKSSQAPKLLFHYYDKDFNNEADTPDNFQSRRPNTSFCFLDIRSPGLGDTAMYLCATSRVGGVYGYTFGSGTRLTVV.

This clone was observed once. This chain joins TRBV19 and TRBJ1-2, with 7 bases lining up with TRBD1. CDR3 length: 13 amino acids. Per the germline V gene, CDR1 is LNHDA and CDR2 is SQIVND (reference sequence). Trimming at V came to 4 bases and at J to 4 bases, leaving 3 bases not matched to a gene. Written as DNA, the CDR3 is TGTGCCAGTAGTACTCAGGGGGGCTATGGCTACACCTTC. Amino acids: CASSTQGGYGYTF.

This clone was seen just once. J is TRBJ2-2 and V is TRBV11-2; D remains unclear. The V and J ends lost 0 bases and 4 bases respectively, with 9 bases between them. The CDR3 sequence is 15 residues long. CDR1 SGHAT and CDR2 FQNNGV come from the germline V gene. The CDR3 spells CASSLERSSTGELFF. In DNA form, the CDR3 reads TGTGCCAGCAGCTTAGAACGATCCAGCACCGGGGAGCTGTTTTTT.

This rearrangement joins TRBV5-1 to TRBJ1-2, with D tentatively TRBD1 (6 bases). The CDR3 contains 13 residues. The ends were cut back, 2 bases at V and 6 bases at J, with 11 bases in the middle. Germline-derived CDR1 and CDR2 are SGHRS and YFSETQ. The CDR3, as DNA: TGCGCCAGCAGCTTACAGGGACGAAATGGCTACACCTTC. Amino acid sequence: CASSLQGRNGYTF.

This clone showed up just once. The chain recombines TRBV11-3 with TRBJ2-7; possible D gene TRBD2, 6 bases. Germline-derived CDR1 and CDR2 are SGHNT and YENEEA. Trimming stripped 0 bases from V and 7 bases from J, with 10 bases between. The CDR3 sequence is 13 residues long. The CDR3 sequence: CASSLDAGREQYF. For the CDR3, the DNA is TGTGCCAGCAGCTTAGATGCAGGGAGGGAGCAGTACTTC.